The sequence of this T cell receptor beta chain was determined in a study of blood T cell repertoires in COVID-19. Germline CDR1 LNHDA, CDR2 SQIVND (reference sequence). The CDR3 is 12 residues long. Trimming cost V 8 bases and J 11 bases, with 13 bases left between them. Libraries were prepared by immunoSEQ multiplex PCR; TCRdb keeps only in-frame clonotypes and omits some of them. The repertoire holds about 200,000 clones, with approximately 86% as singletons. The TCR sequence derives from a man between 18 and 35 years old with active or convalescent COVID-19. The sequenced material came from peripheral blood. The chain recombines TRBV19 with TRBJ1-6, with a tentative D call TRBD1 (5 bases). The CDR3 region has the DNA TGTGCCAGTTCAGGGTTTTTGGCACCCCTCCACTTT. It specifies CASSGFLAPLHF.